This T cell receptor beta chain originates from a study of shared clonotypes between healthy human individuals. Study as a whole: Per donor, three plates held CD4 naive cells, three held CD4 memory, two held CD8 naive and one held CD8 memory.

At least ten counts were recorded for this clone. What it recognizes is unknown. The CDR3 runs to 13 residues. Germline assignment: CDR1 SQVTM and CDR2 ANQGSEA. The ends were cut back, 5 bases at V and 0 bases at J, with 5 bases in the middle. CD45RA-negative memory and CD45RA+ naive subsets were split from the CD4+ cells. This table comes from immunoSEQ multiplex PCR, and its TCRdb copy is limited to in-frame clones, with some not included. Of some 240,000 clones in the sample, under 80% were seen once. Study-level findings and limits: The four-donor shared clonotypes exceeded non-shared clonotypes in generation probability, with non-shared ones scoring lower. Sequencing depth was a factor that was expected to affect clonotype sharing among donors.

The source of this sequence is a man aged 25 to 45 in good health. The rearrangement joins TRBV29-1 to TRBJ2-6; D gene unclear. Material: memory CD4+ T cells sorted from blood. Subset reported: CD45RA-negative fraction. CDR3 sequence reads: CSVRLSGANVLTF. The DNA of the CDR3 is TGCAGCGTTCGCCTCTCTGGGGCCAACGTCCTGACTTTC.